The 13 T cell receptor beta chains below come from one sample, sequenced in a study of cytomegalovirus exposure and HLA in healthy donors. The PCR used 60 Vbeta and 13 Jbeta primers. The table came from immunoSEQ multiplex PCR; TCRdb's copy has only in-frame clones and leaves some out. The sample carries about 160,000 clones, approximately 86% recorded once. The specimen was PBMCs. All receptors derive from a woman in her late teens or twenties in good health and CMV-seronegative.

The chain uses TRBV14 and TRBJ2-2; the D is unclear. V shed 6 bases and J shed 6 bases, with 11 bases lying between them. The CDR3 runs to 13 residues. The germline V gene encodes CDR1 SGHDN and CDR2 FVKESK. For the CDR3, the DNA is TGTGCCAGCAGGCGAGTACGGGCCGGGGAGCTGTTTTTT. Its protein product is CASRRVRAGELFF.

The chain is built from TRBV7-9 and TRBJ2-5; 9 nucleotides agree with TRBD1. Germline trimming cut 6 bases from V and 4 bases from J; bases unmatched to any gene: 6. This CDR3 is 14 amino acids long. Germline loops: CDR1 SEHNR, CDR2 FQNEAQ (reference sequence). CDR3 in DNA: TGTGCCAGCAGTTCCACAGGGGGCCGAGAGACCCAGTACTTC. Its translation: CASSSTGGRETQYF.

V is TRBV6-1 and J is TRBJ1-2, with TRBD1 identical over 11 bases. This CDR3 spans 15 amino acids. Germline V gene sequence: CDR1 MNHNS, CDR2 SASEGT. V lost 2 bases and J lost 7; bases outside the gene matches: 6. Here the CDR3 DNA reads TGTGCCAGCAGTGAAAGATGGGACAGGGGGATTGGCTACACCTTC. Translation: CASSERWDRGIGYTF.

The rearrangement uses TRBV6-1 and TRBJ1-3, with TRBD1 matching 7 bases. V shed 2 bases, J shed 2 bases, and the junction held 3 bases outside the gene matches. In germline, CDR1 is MNHNS, CDR2 SASEGT. The CDR3 has 15 amino acids. Here the CDR3 reads CASSERQGTGNTIYF. CDR3 nucleotide sequence: TGTGCCAGCAGTGAAAGACAGGGTACTGGAAACACCATATATTTT.

Concerning this clone itself: One end of the junction varies from germline; a read error may be responsible. For the CDR3, the DNA is TGTGCCTGGGGACAGGGCGTCTATATTTCACCCCTCCACTTT. Amino acid sequence: CAWGQGVYISPLHF. The V and J genes are TRBV30 and TRBJ1-6; 8 bases match TRBD1. Germline CDR1 is GTSNPN and CDR2 is SVGIG (reference sequence). The CDR3 runs to 14 residues. Looking up the rest from reference TRBV30 and TRBJ1-6 gives the full variable domain: SQTIHQWPATLVQPVGSPLSLECTVEGTSNPNLYWYRQAAGRGLQLLFYSVGIGQISSEVPQNLSASRPQDRQFILSSKKLLLSDSGFYLCAWGQGVYISPLHFGNGTRLTVT.

The chain employs TRBV4-1 and TRBJ2-7; 7 bases match TRBD2. J lost 3 bases, V lost 2 bases, and 7 bases had no gene match. The CDR3 length is 15 residues. CDR1 MGHRA and CDR2 YSYEKL come from the germline V gene. The DNA of the CDR3 is TGCGCCAGCAGCCAATTTCTCGGGGGGATCTACGAGCAGTACTTC. It specifies CASSQFLGGIYEQYF.

V gene TRBV7-2 combines with J gene TRBJ2-7; 10 nucleotides agree with TRBD1. CDR1 is SGHTA and CDR2 is FQGNSA in the germline V gene. The CDR3 contains 13 residues. V lost 1 base to trimming and J lost 6 bases; unmatched junction nucleotides: 0. The CDR3 protein is CASSLGTGGEQYF. DNA for the CDR3: TGTGCCAGCAGCTTAGGGACAGGGGGCGAGCAGTACTTC.

The CDR3: CASSLRTGPEQYF. The CDR3 nucleotides are TGTGCCAGTAGTCTCCGGACAGGGCCCGAGCAGTACTTC. V and J are TRBV19 and TRBJ2-7; 8 nucleotides agree with TRBD1. The CDR3 is 13 residues long. Germline trimming cut 5 bases from V and 6 bases from J; bases unmatched to any gene: 6. Germline CDR1 LNHDA, CDR2 SQIVND (reference sequence).

This chain connects TRBV18 to TRBJ1-5; 10 nucleotides match TRBD1. The CDR3 loop spans 16 amino acids. Per the germline V gene, CDR1 is KGHSH and CDR2 is LQKENI. J lost 5 bases, V lost 3 bases, and 7 bases had no gene match. The CDR3 here is CASSPSGTGDHQPQHF. In DNA form, the CDR3 reads TGTGCCAGCTCACCGTCCGGGACAGGGGATCATCAGCCCCAGCATTTT.

The rearrangement uses TRBV7-2 and TRBJ2-7; 13 bases line up with TRBD2. The CDR3 is 14 residues long. The germline CDR1 and CDR2 sequences are SGHTA and FQGNSA. V shed 6 bases, J shed 2 bases, and the junction held 1 base outside the gene matches. This CDR3 is CASRGTSGAYEQYF. The CDR3, as DNA: TGTGCCAGCAGGGGGACTAGCGGGGCCTACGAGCAGTACTTC.

The chain links TRBV18 to TRBJ1-5; tentative D call: TRBD1 (6 bases). The V end was cut by 3 bases, the J end by 2 bases, with 11 bases between. The CDR3 sequence is 15 residues long. CDR1 is KGHSH and CDR2 is LQKENI in the germline V gene. For the CDR3, the DNA is TGTGCCAGCTCACCCTCGACAGGAGGCAATCAGCCCCAGCATTTT. Its protein product is CASSPSTGGNQPQHF. Full variable domain (remainder filled in from reference TRBV18 and TRBJ1-5): NAGVMQNPRHLVRRRGQEARLRCSPMKGHSHVYWYRQLPEEGLKFMVYLQKENIIDESGMPKERFSAEFPKEGPSILRIQQVVRGDSAAYFCASSPSTGGNQPQHFGDGTRLSIL.

This chain links TRBV14 with TRBJ2-5, with D unclear. Trimming pared 0 bases from V and 2 bases from J, leaving 10 bases between. The CDR3 sequence is 15 residues long. Germline CDR1 reads SGHDN; CDR2 reads FVKESK. CDR3 sequence (DNA): TGTGCCAGCAGCCAAGAGTGGGCAACGCAAGAGACCCAGTACTTC. Translated: CASSQEWATQETQYF.

The chain uses TRBV7-2 and TRBJ2-3; D remains ambiguous. The V and J ends lost 5 bases and 2 bases respectively, with 8 bases between them. From germline, CDR1 is SGHTA and CDR2 FQGNSA. The CDR3 spans 13 residues. CDR3 residues: CASSGLFTDTQYF. CDR3 in DNA: TGTGCCAGCAGCGGCCTTTTCACAGATACGCAGTATTTT.